The 27 T cell receptor beta chains below all came from one sample that was sequenced in a study of cytomegalovirus exposure and HLA in healthy donors. Profiled with immunoSEQ multiplex PCR; TCRdb holds only in-frame clones, not every one. The repertoire holds around 66,000 clones, with approximately 96% as singletons. Sequences were obtained from PBMCs. The receptors originated from a woman aged 18-29 years in good health and CMV-seropositive.

The chain uses TRBV18 and TRBJ2-7, with D perhaps TRBD1 (6 bases). Germline-derived CDR1 and CDR2 are KGHSH and LQKENI. Trimming took 1 base from V and 0 from J, leaving 13 bases between them. The CDR3 consists of 16 residues. This chain's CDR3 is CASSPLNGQISYEQYF. The CDR3 DNA follows: TGTGCCAGCTCACCACTCAACGGACAGATCTCCTACGAGCAGTACTTC.

The rearrangement joins TRBV4-1 to TRBJ2-1; the match to TRBD2 covers 11 bases. The germline V gene encodes CDR1 MGHRA and CDR2 YSYEKL. With 0 bases clipped from V and 4 bases from J, the junction kept 5 bases outside the gene matches. The CDR3 loop spans 17 amino acids. The CDR3, as DNA: TGCGCCAGCAGCCAAGATCCTAGCGGGGGGCTTTACAATGAGCAGTTCTTC. This encodes CASSQDPSGGLYNEQFF.

CDR3 nucleotides: TGTGCCAGCAGCCAGACAGGGTATGAGCAGTACTTC. As protein: CASSQTGYEQYF. The chain recombines TRBV9 with TRBJ2-7, with 7 bases matching TRBD1. J gave up 7 bases and V 4 bases, and 5 bases lay outside the gene matches. The CDR3 extends over 12 amino acids. CDR1 and CDR2 from the germline V gene are SGDLS and YYNGEE.

This clone was picked up one time. The J gene is TRBJ2-2, the V gene TRBV6-4; 11 bases are a match to TRBD2. V trimming: 3 bases; J trimming: 1 base; junction bases outside the gene matches: 4. CDR1 and CDR2 from the germline V gene are MRHNA and SNTAGT. This CDR3 region has 17 residues. The CDR3 loop reads CASSEIAGGVNTGELFF. CDR3 in DNA: TGTGCCAGCAGTGAGATAGCGGGAGGGGTGAACACCGGGGAGCTGTTTTTT.

CDR3 DNA: TGTGCCAGCAGCTTGGGACAGGTCTCTGGAAACACCATATATTTT. Amino acids: CASSLGQVSGNTIYF. This chain joins TRBV5-4 and TRBJ1-3; TRBD1 might be the D (6 bases). The germline V gene has CDR1 SGHNT and CDR2 YYREEE (reference sequence). The germline V and J ends were trimmed by 0 bases and 0 bases, with 7 bases remaining between them. The CDR3 covers 15 residues.

This sequence joins TRBV28 and TRBJ1-2; D possibly corresponds to TRBD1 (5 bases). The CDR3 has 12 residues. V was shortened by 8 bases and J by 9 bases, with 16 bases between the two germline ends. The germline CDR1 and CDR2 sequences are MDHEN and SYDVKM. This CDR3 reads CASGKTVGRYTF. For the CDR3, the DNA is TGTGCCAGCGGCAAGACAGTCGGCCGCTACACCTTC.

A single count supports this clone. The gene calls are TRBV4-2 and TRBJ1-1, with D unresolved. The V end lost 1 base, the J end lost 0 bases, and 6 bases lay between the germline ends. CDR1 and CDR2 from the germline V gene are LGHNA and YNFKEQ. The CDR3 runs 14 residues. In nucleotides, the CDR3 is TGTGCCAGCAGCCAAGGAACAGTGAACACTGAAGCTTTCTTT. Encoded protein: CASSQGTVNTEAFF.

The rearrangement joins TRBV9 to TRBJ1-3; perhaps TRBD1 as D (5 bases). Trimming stripped 0 bases from V and 4 bases from J, with 14 bases between. The CDR3 sequence is 16 residues long. The germline gives CDR1 SGDLS, CDR2 YYNGEE. The CDR3 is CASSVADSTSGNTIYF. DNA of the CDR3: TGTGCCAGCAGCGTAGCTGACAGCACGTCCGGAAACACCATATATTTT.

This clone was observed once. The chain uses TRBV11-3 and TRBJ2-7, with TRBD1 matching 8 bases. The V and J ends lost 1 base and 4 bases, in that order; junction bases with no gene match: 6. CDR3 length equals 15 residues. Germline values: CDR1 SGHNT, CDR2 YENEEA. CDR3 DNA sequence: TGTGCCAGCAGCTTAGCCAGTGACAGGGGTTACGAGCAGTACTTC. Protein sequence: CASSLASDRGYEQYF.

V gene TRBV28 combines with J gene TRBJ2-7, with TRBD2 matching over 7 bases. Germline V gene lookup returns CDR1 MDHEN and CDR2 SYDVKM. The CDR3 is 14 amino acids. Trimming removed 6 bases from V and 2 bases from J; junction bases left unmatched: 7. The CDR3, as DNA: TGTGCCAGCAGCCTCGGGGACTACCCCTACGAGCAGTACTTC. The encoded protein is CASSLGDYPYEQYF.

The genes are TRBV27 and TRBJ2-5, with TRBD2 as a possible D gene (6 bases). The germline V gene has CDR1 MNHEY and CDR2 SMNVEV (reference sequence). Trimming left V 2 bases short and J 5 bases short, with 15 bases between. This CDR3 is 15 amino acids long. The CDR3 DNA is TGTGCCAGCAGTTTAATGGTGGGAGGCGATGAGACCCAGTACTTC. This encodes CASSLMVGGDETQYF.

The CDR3 bases are TGTGCCAGCAGCCGTTTAGAATCCGGGGAGCTGTTTTTT. As protein: CASSRLESGELFF. J is TRBJ2-2 and V is TRBV7-3; no definite D call. Trimming pared 5 bases from V and 6 bases from J, leaving 10 bases between. The CDR3 sequence is 13 residues long. CDR1 SGHTA and CDR2 FQGTGA come from the germline V gene.

The chain carries TRBV18 and TRBJ2-5; possibly TRBD2 for D (5 bases). CDR3 length equals 14 residues. V was shortened by 2 bases and J by 2 bases, with 9 bases between the two germline ends. CDR1 is KGHSH and CDR2 is LQKENI in the germline V gene. The CDR3 here is CASSPNRGQETQYF. The CDR3 DNA is TGTGCCAGCTCACCAAACCGGGGTCAAGAGACCCAGTACTTC.

The rearrangement uses TRBV10-2 and TRBJ2-1; TRBD1 aligns across 10 bases. Germline CDR1 is WSHSY and CDR2 is SAAADI. CDR3 length: 16 residues. V gave up 1 base and J gave up 5 bases; unmatched junction bases: 5. As DNA, the CDR3 is TGCGCCAGCAGTGAGTATTGGGACAGGGGTAACAATGAGCAGTTCTTC. Translated: CASSEYWDRGNNEQFF.

The V gene is TRBV28, the J gene TRBJ1-1; a weak D match, TRBD1 (5 bases). The germline CDR1 and CDR2 sequences are MDHEN and SYDVKM. The CDR3 totals 14 residues. V lost 10 bases and J 1 base, leaving 16 bases between the germline ends. In DNA, the CDR3 is TGTGCCACTCAGTTCGGGGGATCGAACACTGAAGCTTTCTTT. Amino acid sequence: CATQFGGSNTEAFF.

The genes are TRBV6-1 and TRBJ1-2, with D unclear. This CDR3 comprises 13 residues. Germline V gene lookup returns CDR1 MNHNS and CDR2 SASEGT. Trimming removed 6 bases from V and 3 bases from J, with 11 bases in between. The CDR3 sequence: CASRSGNDYGYTF. The CDR3 nucleotides are TGTGCCAGCAGATCGGGGAACGACTATGGCTACACCTTC.

V is TRBV27 and J is TRBJ1-1; possibly TRBD1 for D (6 bases). Germline V gene data show CDR1 as MNHEY and CDR2 as SMNVEV (reference sequence). The CDR3 sequence is 18 residues long. V shed 8 bases and J shed 0 bases, with 25 bases lying between them. CDR3 nucleotide sequence: TGTGCCAGCTCTCGTCGCGGTGGGGGCTCTCACATGAACACTGAAGCTTTCTTT. It is translated as CASSRRGGGSHMNTEAFF.

The chain couples TRBV2 to TRBJ1-4; 7 bases are shared with TRBD1. This CDR3 is built from 14 residues. Looked up from germline, CDR1 is SNHLY and CDR2 is FYNNEI. Losses at the gene ends were 7 bases for V and 7 bases for J; bases not matched to a gene: 9. The CDR3 is CASTDRAVSEKLFF. The CDR3 nucleotides read TGTGCCAGCACCGACAGGGCTGTTTCTGAAAAACTGTTTTTT.

The rearrangement joins TRBV19 to TRBJ2-1, with TRBD2 matching over 10 bases. CDR3 length equals 17 residues. Germline CDR1 is LNHDA and CDR2 is SQIVND (reference sequence). J was trimmed by 8 bases and V by 1 base; bases with no gene match: 11. The CDR3 loop is CASSIGTSSGSGDEQFF. CDR3 nucleotides: TGTGCCAGTAGTATAGGCACGTCTAGCGGGAGCGGCGATGAGCAGTTCTTC.

The chain couples TRBV5-8 to TRBJ1-1; D may be TRBD1 (5 bases). Germline V gene data show CDR1 as SGHTS and CDR2 as YDEGEE. The V and J ends lost 0 bases and 6 bases respectively, with 9 bases between them. The CDR3 covers 13 residues. This chain's CDR3 is CASSLVGGSEAFF. DNA for the CDR3: TGTGCCAGCAGCTTGGTCGGGGGTTCTGAAGCTTTCTTT.

This chain uses TRBV27 with TRBJ2-7; D not certain. The CDR3 has 13 residues. Germline CDR1 reads MNHEY; CDR2 reads SMNVEV (reference sequence). V was cut by 2 bases and J by 3 bases, with 8 bases left in between. In DNA form, the CDR3 reads TGTGCCAGCAGTTTAAAACAGTACTACGAGCAGTACTTC. Translated, it gives CASSLKQYYEQYF.

The chain recombines TRBV28 with TRBJ2-2; TRBD2 matches at 14 bases. Trimming removed 11 bases from V and 4 bases from J; junction bases left unmatched: 6. This CDR3 contains 15 residues. Germline-derived CDR1 and CDR2 are MDHEN and SYDVKM. The CDR3 DNA sequence: TGTGCCGGGGGACTAGCGGGAGAGGGCACCGGGGAGCTGTTTTTT. It is translated as CAGGLAGEGTGELFF. The full variable domain, completed using reference TRBV28 and TRBJ2-2, is DVKVTQSSRYLVKRTGEKVFLECVQDMDHENMFWYRQDPGLGLRLIYFSYDVKMKEKGDIPEGYSVSREKKERFSLILESASTNQTSMYLCAGGLAGEGTGELFFGEGSRLTVL.

This chain uses TRBV6-5 with TRBJ2-2; TRBD1 agrees at 7 bases. This CDR3 comprises 15 residues. Germline-derived CDR1 and CDR2 are MNHEY and SVGAGI. V dropped 4 bases and J dropped 0; count of bases not matched to a gene: 2. CDR3 DNA: TGTGCCAGCAGTTCCGGACAGGCGAACACCGGGGAGCTGTTTTTT. Encoded protein: CASSSGQANTGELFF.

The rearrangement joins TRBV11-3 to TRBJ2-1, with 10 bases identical to TRBD2. Unmatched junction bases numbered 7, after V lost 5 bases and J lost 6 bases. Germline lookup yields CDR1 SGHNT and CDR2 YENEEA. CDR3 length: 15 residues. CDR3 protein: CASSPISGGINEQFF. CDR3 bases: TGTGCCAGCAGCCCGATTAGCGGGGGGATCAATGAGCAGTTCTTC. The variable domain in full, completed from reference TRBV11-3 and TRBJ2-1, reads EAGVVQSPRYKIIEKKQPVAFWCNPISGHNTLYWYLQNLGQGPELLIRYENEEAVDDSQLPKDRFSAERLKGVDSTLKIQPAELGDSAVYLCASSPISGGINEQFFGPGTRLTVL.

V gene TRBV5-6 combines with J gene TRBJ2-7, with 10 bases identical to TRBD2. Germline V gives CDR1 SGHDT, CDR2 YYEEEE. J lost 9 bases, V lost 2 bases, and 5 bases had no gene match. The CDR3 is made up of 13 amino acids. Here the CDR3 reads CASSFGTSEGQYF. The CDR3 DNA reads as TGTGCCAGCAGCTTTGGGACTAGCGAGGGGCAGTACTTC.

Worth noting for this clone: This same CDR3 is encoded by further DNA sequences in the sample. The gene calls are TRBV28 and TRBJ2-1; TRBD2 aligns across 11 bases. This CDR3 is built from 15 residues. Germline V lookup: CDR1 MDHEN, CDR2 SYDVKM. Unmatched junction bases numbered 4, after V lost 5 bases and J lost 4 bases. Written as DNA, the CDR3 is TGTGCCAGCAGTCAGACTAGCGGGAAATACAATGAGCAGTTCTTC. It translates to CASSQTSGKYNEQFF.

This clone was recorded only once. At the DNA level, this CDR3 is encoded by other sequences in the same sample as well. The chain is built from TRBV9 and TRBJ2-2; no definite D call. CDR3 length equals 12 residues. Between the trimmed V and J ends, which lost 1 base and 4 bases, there was a span of 2 bases. Germline V gene lookup returns CDR1 SGDLS and CDR2 YYNGEE. The CDR3 DNA is TGTGCCAGCAGCGTACTCACCGGGGAGCTGTTTTTT. Translating gives CASSVLTGELFF. Full variable domain (rest looked up from reference TRBV9 and TRBJ2-2): DSGVTQTPKHLITATGQRVTLRCSPRSGDLSVYWYQQSLDQGLQFLIQYYNGEERAKGNILERFSAQQFPDLHSELNLSSLELGDSALYFCASSVLTGELFFGEGSRLTVL.